This T cell receptor (beta chain) was sequenced during a study of blood T cell repertoires in COVID-19. The V end was cut by 5 bases, the J end by 7 bases, with 5 bases between. The length of the CDR3 is 11 residues. Produced via immunoSEQ multiplex PCR; TCRdb's table is partial and in-frame only. The sample records roughly 200,000 clones, 89% being singletons. The specimen sequenced was PBMCs or T cells enriched from blood (not recorded which). The sequence derives from a woman aged 40 to 50 with acute COVID-19. The chain employs TRBV12-3 or TRBV12-4 and TRBJ1-4; D not certain. The CDR3 here is CASSLVEKLFF. The DNA for the CDR3 is TGTGCCAGCAGTCTTGTTGAAAAACTGTTTTTT.